Following are 5 T cell receptor beta chains from one sample sequenced in a study of T cells in Graves' hyperthyroidism and ophthalmopathy. Amplified regions were TCR beta CDR3 sequences from RNA transcripts. TCR CDR3 underwent first-round RT-PCR with the HTBI primer set. TCRdb recomputed calls from the multiplex PCR reads with MiXCR, one row per CDR3 protein. The table lists a few hundred thousand distinct CDR3 sequences, about half of them singletons. Sequencing was performed on peripheral blood or thyroid tissue (not recorded which). The receptors were sampled from a woman younger than 35 with Graves' hyperthyroidism.

In the case of this clonotype: It may be a read error: a sequence one base away is much more abundant. The chain links TRBV15 to TRBJ2-1; D gene unclear. From germline, CDR1 is LNHNV and CDR2 YYDKDF (reference sequence). The CDR3 spans 15 residues. Trimming cost V 0 bases and J 10 bases, with 16 bases left between them. This CDR3 reads CATSRDRALTYEQFF. In DNA, the CDR3 is TGTGCCACCAGCAGAGATAGGGCACTTACCTACGAGCAGTTCTTC.

The rearrangement uses TRBV5-6 and TRBJ2-7, with 10 bases that match TRBD1. This CDR3 spans 15 amino acids. J lost 5 bases, V lost 0 bases, and 5 bases had no gene match. CDR1 SGHDT and CDR2 YYEEEE come from the germline V gene. The CDR3 loop is CASSLVATGGHEQYF. The CDR3, as DNA: TGTGCCAGCAGCTTGGTGGCGACAGGGGGCCACGAGCAGTACTTC.

CDR3 sequence: CASSQSGQGVRETQYF. DNA of the CDR3: TGTGCCAGCAGCCAATCGGGCCAGGGGGTCAGGGAGACCCAGTACTTC. The V gene is TRBV16, the J gene TRBJ2-5; TRBD1 matches 7 bases. This CDR3 contains 16 residues. Germline trimming cut 0 bases from V and 5 bases from J; bases unmatched to any gene: 9. CDR1 is KGHSY, CDR2 FQNENV, per germline.

CDR3 in amino acids: CASSSVLEKETQYF. The CDR3 coding sequence is TGTGCCAGCAGCTCGGTACTAGAGAAAGAGACCCAGTACTTC. This sequence joins TRBV11-2 and TRBJ2-5, with D perhaps TRBD2 (5 bases). The V end lost 4 bases, the J end lost 3 bases, and 12 bases lay between the germline ends. Germline CDR1 and CDR2: SGHAT and FQNNGV. This CDR3 has 14 residues.

Regarding this clonotype: A much larger clone sits a single nucleotide away, making a read error possible. V is TRBV24-1 and J is TRBJ2-7; TRBD1 agrees at 10 bases. Looked up from germline, CDR1 is KGHDR and CDR2 is SFDVKD. Losses at the gene ends were 7 bases for V and 8 bases for J; bases not matched to a gene: 10. The CDR3 totals 14 residues. CDR3 coding DNA: TGTGCCACCAGGGGGACAGGGGAGAGGGACAAGCAGTACTTC. It yields the protein CATRGTGERDKQYF.